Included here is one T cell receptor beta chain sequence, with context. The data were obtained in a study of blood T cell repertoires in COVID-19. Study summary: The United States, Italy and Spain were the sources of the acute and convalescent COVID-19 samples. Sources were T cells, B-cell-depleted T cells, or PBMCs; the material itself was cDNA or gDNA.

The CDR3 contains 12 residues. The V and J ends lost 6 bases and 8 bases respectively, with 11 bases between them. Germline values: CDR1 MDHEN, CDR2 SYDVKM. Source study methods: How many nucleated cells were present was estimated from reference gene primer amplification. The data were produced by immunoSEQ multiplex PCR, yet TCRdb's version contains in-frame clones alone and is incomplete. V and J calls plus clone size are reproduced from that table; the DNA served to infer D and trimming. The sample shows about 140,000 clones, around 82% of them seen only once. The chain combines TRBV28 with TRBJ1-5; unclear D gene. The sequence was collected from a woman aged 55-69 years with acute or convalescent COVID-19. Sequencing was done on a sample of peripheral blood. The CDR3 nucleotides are TGTGCCAGCAGCCTGTTCGGTGAGCCCCAGCATTTT. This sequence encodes CASSLFGEPQHF.